This T cell receptor (beta chain) was recovered during a study of shared clonotypes between healthy human individuals. The germline CDR1 and CDR2 sequences are SGHNT and YYREEE (reference sequence). The CDR3 extends over 14 amino acids. The junction had 6 bases not matched to a gene; V was cut back by 4 bases and J by 4 bases. As for this clone: The same CDR3 also results from other DNA sequences found in this sample.

Measured with immunoSEQ multiplex PCR; TCRdb has only the in-frame clones, and not every one. The repertoire holds roughly 500,000 clones, around 79% seen once, with approximately 13% in the top ten. Sequencing was performed on PBMCs. This chain joins TRBV5-4 and TRBJ1-1, with 8 bases identical to TRBD1. This sequence originates from a woman between 40 and 50 years old in good health. Some clones in this sample may be carry-over from other donors' samples. CDR3 amino acids: CASSRDRHSTEAFF. As DNA, the CDR3 is TGTGCCAGCAGCCGGGACAGGCACAGCACTGAAGCTTTCTTT.